Listed below are T cell receptor beta chains from one sample, sequenced in a study of STAT5B mutations in CD4+ large granular lymphocyte leukemia. The data were produced by immunoSEQ multiplex PCR, yet TCRdb's version contains in-frame clones alone and is incomplete. The data hold more than 40,000 clones, with roughly 84% observed a single time. Sequenced material: CD4+ T cells from blood buffy coats. Receptor source: a human donor in good health. Each CDR3 is given with its conserved first and last residue. A D gene is named only where the DNA matches it firmly. Size values are once, few and many counts, or a class for expanded clones, and some rows have none.

D gene: -; clone size: -; V gene: TRBV5-5; J gene: TRBJ1-1; CDR3 DNA: TGTGCCAGCAGCCCCGACCGGGTACCCAAGAACACTGAAGCTTTCTTT; CDR3 protein: CASSPDRVPKNTEAFF
D gene: TRBD1; clone size: -; V gene: TRBV5-1; J gene: TRBJ2-5; CDR3 DNA: TGCGCCAGCAGCTTGGCTGAGACAGGGTCCTTAGAGACCCAGTACTTC; CDR3 protein: CASSLAETGSLETQYF
D gene: TRBD2; clone size: -; V gene: TRBV7-9; J gene: TRBJ2-7; CDR3 DNA: TGTGCCAGCAGCTCGTTTAGCGGGGGATCCTACGAGCAGTACTTC; CDR3 protein: CASSSFSGGSYEQYF
D gene: -; clone size: -; V gene: TRBV7-9; J gene: TRBJ2-7; CDR3 DNA: TGTGCCAGCAGCTTAGATGCTACCTACGAGCAGTACTTC; CDR3 protein: CASSLDATYEQYF
D gene: TRBD2; clone size: -; V gene: TRBV7-2; J gene: TRBJ2-5; CDR3 DNA: TGTGCCAGCAGCCAGACTAGCGGGGGGTTAAAGGAGACCCAGTACTTC; CDR3 protein: CASSQTSGGLKETQYF
D gene: -; clone size: -; V gene: TRBV5-1; J gene: TRBJ2-7; CDR3 DNA: TGCGCCAGCAGCTTGGGCCCTTCGGGGAGCTACGAGCAGTACTTC; CDR3 protein: CASSLGPSGSYEQYF
D gene: TRBD2; clone size: -; V gene: TRBV30; J gene: TRBJ2-1; CDR3 DNA: TGTGCCTGGAGTGACGGGACTAGCCTGTACAATGAGCAGTTCTTC; CDR3 protein: CAWSDGTSLYNEQFF
D gene: -; clone size: -; V gene: TRBV5-1; J gene: TRBJ2-6; CDR3 DNA: TGCGCCAGCAGCTCGACAGCAATCTCTGGGGCCAACGTCCTGACTTTC; CDR3 protein: CASSSTAISGANVLTF
D gene: -; clone size: -; V gene: TRBV7-2; J gene: TRBJ2-7; CDR3 DNA: TGTGCCAGCAGCACGACCCATCTCCGGGAGCAGTACTTC; CDR3 protein: CASSTTHLREQYF
D gene: -; clone size: -; V gene: TRBV6-4; J gene: TRBJ1-1; CDR3 DNA: TGTGCCAGCAGAGCCAGGGTGAACACTGAAGCTTTCTTT; CDR3 protein: CASRARVNTEAFF
D gene: -; clone size: -; V gene: TRBV6-5; J gene: TRBJ1-5; CDR3 DNA: TGTGCCAGCAGTGCAGGGGCGTATTCCCAGCCCCAGCATTTT; CDR3 protein: CASSAGAYSQPQHF
D gene: -; clone size: -; V gene: TRBV27; J gene: TRBJ1-4; CDR3 DNA: TGTGCCAGCAGTCATACAGGGATCCTCGCAACTAATGAAAAACTGTTTTTT; CDR3 protein: CASSHTGILATNEKLFF
D gene: TRBD2; clone size: -; V gene: TRBV29-1; J gene: TRBJ2-7; CDR3 DNA: TGCAGCGTTCAGGGGACTAGCCGCTCCCCCTACGAGCAGTACTTC; CDR3 protein: CSVQGTSRSPYEQYF
D gene: TRBD2; clone size: -; V gene: TRBV6-5; J gene: TRBJ2-3; CDR3 DNA: TGTGCCAGCAGGGAGCGGGGTCGCACAGATACGCAGTATTTT; CDR3 protein: CASRERGRTDTQYF
D gene: -; clone size: -; V gene: TRBV11-3; J gene: TRBJ2-5; CDR3 DNA: TGTGCCAGCAGCCAAGGACAGATACAAGAGACCCAGTACTTC; CDR3 protein: CASSQGQIQETQYF
D gene: -; clone size: -; V gene: TRBV30; J gene: TRBJ2-3; CDR3 DNA: TGTGCCTGTAAAGGAGGGGGAGCGGGCCCCACAGATACGCAGTATTTT; CDR3 protein: CACKGGGAGPTDTQYF
D gene: -; clone size: -; V gene: TRBV30; J gene: TRBJ2-5; CDR3 DNA: TGTGCCTGGAGTAGGGACAACCAAGAGACCCAGTACTTC; CDR3 protein: CAWSRDNQETQYF
D gene: -; clone size: -; V gene: TRBV10-3; J gene: TRBJ1-2; CDR3 DNA: TGTGCCATCAGTAACGGGAGTTATGGCTACACCTTC; CDR3 protein: CAISNGSYGYTF
D gene: -; clone size: -; V gene: TRBV6-5; J gene: TRBJ2-7; CDR3 DNA: TGTGCCAGCAGCACGCGGGCCCCGATCTCCTACGAGCAGTACTTC; CDR3 protein: CASSTRAPISYEQYF
D gene: TRBD2; clone size: -; V gene: TRBV5-1; J gene: TRBJ2-7; CDR3 DNA: TGCGCCAGCAGCTTGACTAGCGGTTACGAGCAGTACTTC; CDR3 protein: CASSLTSGYEQYF
D gene: TRBD1; clone size: once; V gene: TRBV7-3; J gene: TRBJ2-1; CDR3 DNA: TGTGCCAGCAGCAGATCCGGGACAGGGATAGGGGAGCAGTTCTTC; CDR3 protein: CASSRSGTGIGEQFF
D gene: TRBD2; clone size: -; V gene: TRBV9; J gene: TRBJ2-7; CDR3 DNA: TGTGCCAGCAGCGTAGGTTCAATAGCGGGAAGCTACGAGCAGTACTTC; CDR3 protein: CASSVGSIAGSYEQYF
D gene: -; clone size: -; V gene: TRBV28; J gene: TRBJ1-5; CDR3 DNA: TGTGCCAGCAGTCAGGGGACTTATAGCAATCAGCCCCAGCATTTT; CDR3 protein: CASSQGTYSNQPQHF
D gene: TRBD1; clone size: -; V gene: TRBV19; J gene: TRBJ2-7; CDR3 DNA: TGTGCCAGTAGTCCACGGACAGGCGAGCAGTACTTC; CDR3 protein: CASSPRTGEQYF
D gene: -; clone size: once; V gene: TRBV7-2; J gene: TRBJ1-1; CDR3 DNA: TGTGCCAGCAGGCCGGCGGTGGCTGAAGCTTTCTTT; CDR3 protein: CASRPAVAEAFF
D gene: -; clone size: -; V gene: TRBV9; J gene: TRBJ1-1; CDR3 DNA: TGTGCCAGCAGCGGACCCAAGGTTGCCACTGAAGCTTTCTTT; CDR3 protein: CASSGPKVATEAFF
D gene: TRBD1; clone size: -; V gene: TRBV28; J gene: TRBJ2-7; CDR3 DNA: TGTGCCAGCAGTTTGCCGGGACAGGGGGCCCACGAGCAGTACTTC; CDR3 protein: CASSLPGQGAHEQYF
D gene: -; clone size: -; V gene: TRBV25-1; J gene: TRBJ2-4; CDR3 DNA: TGTGCCAGCAGTGAATATCAGGGAACGGGCAAAAACATTCAGTACTTC; CDR3 protein: CASSEYQGTGKNIQYF
D gene: -; clone size: -; V gene: TRBV12-5; J gene: TRBJ2-7; CDR3 DNA: TGTGCTAGTGGTTTGATCCCATCCTACGAGCAGTACTTC; CDR3 protein: CASGLIPSYEQYF
D gene: TRBD2; clone size: -; V gene: TRBV7-3; J gene: TRBJ2-5; CDR3 DNA: TGTGCCAGCAGCCCATTAGCGGGAACCAGAGAGACCCAGTACTTC; CDR3 protein: CASSPLAGTRETQYF
D gene: TRBD1; clone size: -; V gene: TRBV18; J gene: TRBJ2-2; CDR3 DNA: TGTGCCAGCTCACGACAGGGGGCCGGGGAGCTGTTTTTT; CDR3 protein: CASSRQGAGELFF
D gene: TRBD1; clone size: -; V gene: TRBV6-6; J gene: TRBJ2-5; CDR3 DNA: TGTGCCAGCAGTTACTCTACCGGGACAGGGGTCGAGACCCAGTACTTC; CDR3 protein: CASSYSTGTGVETQYF
D gene: TRBD2; clone size: -; V gene: TRBV4-1; J gene: TRBJ2-3; CDR3 DNA: TGCGCCAGCAGCCTGATTGGCGGGGGGGCGGGAGATACGCAGTATTTT; CDR3 protein: CASSLIGGGAGDTQYF
D gene: -; clone size: -; V gene: TRBV9; J gene: TRBJ2-5; CDR3 DNA: TGTGCCAGCAGCCTAACGACCCCCGGCGGAGAGACCCAGTACTTC; CDR3 protein: CASSLTTPGGETQYF
D gene: TRBD2; clone size: -; V gene: TRBV15; J gene: TRBJ2-5; CDR3 DNA: TGTGCCACCAGCAGGGGGGGGAGGGAGACCCAGTACTTC; CDR3 protein: CATSRGGRETQYF
D gene: -; clone size: -; V gene: TRBV5-1; J gene: TRBJ1-4; CDR3 DNA: TGCGCCAGCAGCCAGGGCCCGGGGGGCCCAACTAATGAAAAACTGTTTTTT; CDR3 protein: CASSQGPGGPTNEKLFF
D gene: TRBD2; clone size: -; V gene: TRBV5-1; J gene: TRBJ2-2; CDR3 DNA: TGCGCCAGCAGCTTCCGACTAGCGGGAGCTTATACCGGGGAGCTGTTTTTT; CDR3 protein: CASSFRLAGAYTGELFF
D gene: TRBD1; clone size: -; V gene: TRBV5-4; J gene: TRBJ1-2; CDR3 DNA: TGTGCCAGCAGCCAGACAGGGGGCGCTTTTGGCTACACCTTC; CDR3 protein: CASSQTGGAFGYTF
D gene: -; clone size: once; V gene: TRBV6-4; J gene: TRBJ1-2; CDR3 DNA: TGTGCCAGCAGTCCCGGACGGAATAACTATGGCTACACCTTC; CDR3 protein: CASSPGRNNYGYTF
D gene: -; clone size: -; V gene: TRBV27; J gene: TRBJ2-1; CDR3 DNA: TGTGCCAGCAGTTTTACCAGGGACAATGAGCAGTTCTTC; CDR3 protein: CASSFTRDNEQFF
D gene: TRBD1; clone size: -; V gene: TRBV10-2; J gene: TRBJ2-3; CDR3 DNA: TGCGCCAGCAGAGGGACAGCGATCACAGATACGCAGTATTTT; CDR3 protein: CASRGTAITDTQYF
D gene: -; clone size: few; V gene: TRBV6-5; J gene: TRBJ1-2; CDR3 DNA: TGTGCCAGCAGTTATTTCGGGCAGGCTAACTATGGCTACACCTTC; CDR3 protein: CASSYFGQANYGYTF
D gene: -; clone size: -; V gene: TRBV7-9; J gene: TRBJ1-4; CDR3 DNA: TGTGCCAGCAGCTCCGGTGGAGGTAGTGAAAAACTGTTTTTT; CDR3 protein: CASSSGGGSEKLFF
D gene: TRBD2; clone size: -; V gene: TRBV6-6; J gene: TRBJ2-7; CDR3 DNA: TGTGCCAGCAGTTACTCTTCTAGCGGGTCCTACGAGCAGTACTTC; CDR3 protein: CASSYSSSGSYEQYF
D gene: TRBD2; clone size: few; V gene: TRBV9; J gene: TRBJ2-1; CDR3 DNA: TGTGCCAGCAGCGTAGGGCTAGCGGGAGCTGAGCAGTTCTTC; CDR3 protein: CASSVGLAGAEQFF